Below are 9 T cell receptor beta chains sequenced from a single sample in a study of Ad26.COV2.S vaccination and SARS-CoV-2 variants. Treatment in this sample: about 20 received Ad26.COV2.S at low or high dose, single or two shots; five or six received placebo; per-sample allocation not given. At day 63 after the first vaccine or placebo injection, samples were drawn. TCRdb's table, derived via immunoSEQ multiplex PCR, lists solely in-frame clones and lacks some. In the table there are approximately 300,000 clones, 70% to 90% of which are singletons. This specimen consisted of peripheral blood, obtained in a trial of Ad26.COV2.S vaccine versus placebo. These receptors were obtained from a person between 18 and 59 years old who received the Ad26.COV2.S COVID-19 vaccine or a placebo.

This clone has more than one count but fewer than ten. The V call is TRBV28, the J call TRBJ1-2; possibly TRBD1 for D (5 bases). This CDR3 has 15 amino acids. Trimming shortened V by 5 bases and J by 2 bases, and 15 bases separated the two germline ends. Germline CDR1 MDHEN, CDR2 SYDVKM. The CDR3 nucleotides are TGTGCCAGCAGTCCGTCCGGGACGGAGAACTATGGCTACACCTTC. Amino acids: CASSPSGTENYGYTF.

This chain connects TRBV5-6 to TRBJ2-1; TRBD1 might be the D (5 bases). This CDR3 is 15 amino acids long. The germline V gene has CDR1 SGHDT and CDR2 YYEEEE. V was pared by 2 bases and J by 2 bases, with 11 bases between. CDR3 amino acids: CASSFRESAYNEQFF. Written as DNA, the CDR3 is TGTGCCAGCAGCTTCAGGGAAAGTGCCTACAATGAGCAGTTCTTC.

The chain couples TRBV1 to TRBJ2-7; the table's D gene call, TRBD2, was not cross checked with the DNA. TRBV1 constitutes a pseudogene. The CDR3 spans 16 residues. In nucleotides, the CDR3 is TGCACCAGCAGCCAAACGTGTCGGCGGGGAAGCTACGAGCAGTACTTC. Its protein is CTSSQTCRRGSYEQYF.

The chain combines TRBV5-1 with TRBJ1-1, with unresolved D. Germline loops: CDR1 SGHRS, CDR2 YFSETQ. Trimming shortened V by 0 bases and J by 12 bases, and 9 bases separated the two germline ends. The CDR3 totals 11 residues. CDR3: CASSLGYETFF. The CDR3 DNA reads as TGCGCCAGCAGCTTGGGGTACGAAACTTTCTTT.

This chain joins TRBV3-1 (or the pseudogene TRBV3-2) and TRBJ1-1, with D unresolved. The CDR3 consists of 15 residues. Germline-derived CDR1 and CDR2 are LGHDT and YNNKEL (reference sequence). Trimming stripped 4 bases from V and 4 bases from J, with 16 bases between. The CDR3 DNA reads TGTGCCAGCAGCCGCCGTGCGGGGAGCGGCACTGAAGCTTTCTTT. It codes for CASSRRAGSGTEAFF.

This chain uses TRBV5-1 with TRBJ2-3, with TRBD1 matching over 9 bases. The germline V gene has CDR1 SGHRS and CDR2 YFSETQ. This CDR3 has 15 amino acids. Trimming removed 4 bases from V and 4 bases from J; junction bases left unmatched: 7. In DNA, the CDR3 is TGCGCCAGCAGCCTTAGACAGGGGGAGGCAGATACGCAGTATTTT. Translation: CASSLRQGEADTQYF.

V and J are TRBV7-3 and TRBJ2-1, with 9 bases aligning to TRBD1. The CDR3 length is 15 residues. J gave up 4 bases and V 2 bases, and 3 bases lay outside the gene matches. The germline V gene has CDR1 SGHTA and CDR2 FQGTGA. CDR3 protein: CASSLGTGIYNEQFF. The CDR3, as DNA: TGTGCCAGCAGCTTAGGGACAGGGATTTACAATGAGCAGTTCTTC.

This sequence joins TRBV28 and TRBJ1-5; tentative D call: TRBD1 (6 bases). This CDR3 has 15 residues. Trimming cost V 4 bases and J 5 bases, with 15 bases left between them. Germline V gives CDR1 MDHEN, CDR2 SYDVKM. CDR3 sequence (DNA): TGTGCCAGCAGTTCCGCCTCGGGGGCGTATCAGCCCCAGCATTTT. Translating it yields CASSSASGAYQPQHF.

V and J are TRBV7-9 and TRBJ2-1, with 7 bases matching TRBD2. The V segment lost 5 bases and the J segment 8 bases; nucleotides outside the gene matches: 12. This CDR3 is 15 amino acids long. Germline CDR1 SEHNR, CDR2 FQNEAQ (reference sequence). CDR3 nucleotide sequence: TGTGCCAGCAGCCCCGGAGGACTAGTAGTCGATGAGCAGTTCTTC. Its translation: CASSPGGLVVDEQFF. The full variable domain, rest sourced from reference TRBV7-9 and TRBJ2-1, is DTGVSQNPRHKITKRGQNVTFRCDPISEHNRLYWYRQTLGQGPEFLTYFQNEAQLEKSRLLSDRFSAERPKGSFSTLEIQRTEQGDSAMYLCASSPGGLVVDEQFFGPGTRLTVL.